The 2 T cell receptor beta chains below were found in one sample sequenced in a study of CXCR3-negative and CXCR3-positive naive CD8 T cells (dated by TCRdb to about 2019). Results the study describes overall, beyond this receptor: Compared with CXCR3-negative naive cells, CXCR3-positive naive cells had TRB CDR3s with higher hydrophobicity (lower Kidera factor 4), lower energy, and higher strength and volume indices.

For these TCRs, the target antigens are not known. The instrument given in TCRdb is NextSeq 550. The Human TCR Profiling Kit (MiLaboratory) was used to make UMI-labeled 5' RACE TRB cDNA libraries. Following TCRdb reprocessing, every CDR3 protein sequence forms one entry, and DNA is not provided. The sample table on file contains approximately 59,000 distinct CDR3 sequences. The biggest ten clones account for 0.55% to 0.8% of the sample. Material: naive CXCR3+ CD8+ T cells from blood. The sample's cell subset or site label is to be understood as: CD45RO-CCR7+CD27+CD95- naive CD8+ T cells expressing CXCR3 (TNR3+). The source is a human donor in good health. Some clones in this sample may be carry-over from other donors' samples.

V usage is TRBV2 and J usage is TRBJ1-2. CDR3 length equals 14 residues. The germline V gene has CDR1 SNHLY and CDR2 FYNNEI. CDR3 in amino acids: CASIGDNSNYGYTF.

CDR3 residues: CASSGGTYNEQFF. The genes are TRBV12-3 or TRBV12-4 and TRBJ2-1; TCRdb's D call of TRBD1 is untestable without DNA. The CDR3 length is 13 residues.